What follows is one T cell receptor beta chain and its context. Antigen: not known. This entry belongs to a study of T cells after yellow fever vaccination. By 5'RACE template switching, TCR cDNA was produced, with a universal primer site and UMIs added in the process. Using its own MiXCR run on the 5' RACE reads, TCRdb lists one record per CDR3 protein. The repertoire holds some 340,000 distinct CDR3 sequences, with approximately 12% as singletons. The study, taken as a whole, reports: Contamination by abundant bulk-population clonotypes could be present in FACS-sorted repertoires. Post-booster repertoires contained most primary-vaccination clones again (around 96% CD4, 85% to 90% CD8). It was the secondary response that reached its peak faster, day 5 versus 15, but it was weaker.

V lost 6 bases to trimming and J lost 0 bases, with 10 bases between them. Germline V gives CDR1 SGHTA, CDR2 FQGNSA. The CDR3 is 14 residues long. The clonotype originates from a man aged 18 to 30 who received the YFV17D yellow fever vaccine. The rearrangement joins TRBV7-2 to TRBJ2-3; a possible D gene is TRBD1 (5 bases). The specimen comprised CD4+ T cells sorted from PBMCs, sampled 45 days after the yellow fever booster vaccination. The DNA of the CDR3 is TGTGCCAGCAGAGGGGCCCGGAGCACAGATACGCAGTATTTT. Protein product: CASRGARSTDTQYF.